The rows below give T cell receptor beta chains drawn from one sample of a study of vaccination and CD4 T cells after COVID-19. TCRdb redid the calling of the PCR reads with MiXCR, one entry per CDR3 protein. The sample lists approximately 15,000 distinct CDR3 sequences; less than 35% were seen once. Antigens for these TCRs are unknown. Sequencing was done on a sample of cultured CD4+ T cells from blood. The source of these receptors is a human donor with COVID-19. CDR3s include the opening cysteine and the closing phenylalanine or tryptophan. The order of the fields is V gene, J gene, D gene, clone size, CDR3 DNA, CDR3 protein. D genes are given only for firm matches. Only some rows state a clone size, as once, few, many or a class for expanded clones.

v_call: TRBV7-8; j_call: TRBJ1-6; d_call: -; clone_size: few; cdr3_nt: TGTGCCAGCAGCTTAGCGGGGGCGGGGGCTATTTCACCCCTCCACTTT; cdr3_aa: CASSLAGAGAISPLHF
v_call: TRBV19; j_call: TRBJ2-1; d_call: -; clone_size: -; cdr3_nt: TGTGCCAGTAGTGCTACAACACAGGTCCATGAGCAGTTCTTC; cdr3_aa: CASSATTQVHEQFF
v_call: TRBV12-3/TRBV12-4; j_call: TRBJ2-5; d_call: TRBD2; clone_size: -; cdr3_nt: TGTGCCAGCAGTTTAGGGACTAGCGGGGGTGAGACCCAGTACTTC; cdr3_aa: CASSLGTSGGETQYF
v_call: TRBV6-2/TRBV6-3; j_call: TRBJ1-5; d_call: -; clone_size: few; cdr3_nt: TGTGCCAGCAGTTACACCTTTGGAGCGGGAGGTCAGCCCCAGCATTTT; cdr3_aa: CASSYTFGAGGQPQHF
v_call: TRBV11-2; j_call: TRBJ1-1; d_call: -; clone_size: -; cdr3_nt: TGTGCCAGCAGCTTCGGTTGGGTAGCCCATGCTTTCTTT; cdr3_aa: CASSFGWVAHAFF
v_call: TRBV11-3; j_call: TRBJ2-5; d_call: TRBD2; clone_size: few; cdr3_nt: TGTGCCAGCAGCTTAAGCCCCCAGCGGGGGGTTCAAGAGACCCAGTACTTC; cdr3_aa: CASSLSPQRGVQETQYF
v_call: TRBV19; j_call: TRBJ2-5; d_call: -; clone_size: few; cdr3_nt: TGTGCCAGTAGTATCGGGCAGGTAGGGACCCAGTACTTC; cdr3_aa: CASSIGQVGTQYF
v_call: TRBV30; j_call: TRBJ2-2; d_call: -; clone_size: few; cdr3_nt: TGTGCCTGGATACCTACCAGGCGGGGCGGCACCGGGGAGCTGTTTTTT; cdr3_aa: CAWIPTRRGGTGELFF
v_call: TRBV20-1; j_call: TRBJ1-2; d_call: -; clone_size: -; cdr3_nt: TGCAGTGCTAGTTATGGGGATGGAGGCTACACCTTC; cdr3_aa: CSASYGDGGYTF
v_call: TRBV20-1; j_call: TRBJ2-7; d_call: -; clone_size: once; cdr3_nt: TGCAGTGCAAAAACGGGTCGGTACGAGCAGTACTTC; cdr3_aa: CSAKTGRYEQYF
v_call: TRBV2; j_call: TRBJ1-2; d_call: -; clone_size: -; cdr3_nt: TGTGCCAGCAGTGAAATTGACCGCAGCTATGGCTACACCTTC; cdr3_aa: CASSEIDRSYGYTF
v_call: TRBV7-2; j_call: TRBJ2-1; d_call: -; clone_size: -; cdr3_nt: TGTGCCAGCAGCTTAGCGGGTGAGCAGTTCTTC; cdr3_aa: CASSLAGEQFF
v_call: TRBV20-1; j_call: TRBJ1-1; d_call: -; clone_size: few; cdr3_nt: TGCAGTGCTACCGGTAATGGTGGAAGCACTGAAGCTTTCTTT; cdr3_aa: CSATGNGGSTEAFF
v_call: TRBV6-1; j_call: TRBJ1-5; d_call: -; clone_size: few; cdr3_nt: TGTGCCAGCAGACGGGGGGTCACTCAGGGTCAGCCCCAGCATTTT; cdr3_aa: CASRRGVTQGQPQHF
v_call: TRBV18; j_call: TRBJ2-5; d_call: TRBD1; clone_size: -; cdr3_nt: TGTGCCAGCTCACCACATGCGACAGGGGACCAGTACTTC; cdr3_aa: CASSPHATGDQYF
v_call: TRBV11-2; j_call: TRBJ2-3; d_call: TRBD2; clone_size: -; cdr3_nt: TGTGCCAGCAGCCTAGCGGGGCAGGATACGCAGTATTTT; cdr3_aa: CASSLAGQDTQYF
v_call: TRBV19; j_call: TRBJ1-6; d_call: -; clone_size: few; cdr3_nt: TGTGCCAGTCAGAGGGTGGGTAATTCACCCCTCCACTTT; cdr3_aa: CASQRVGNSPLHF
v_call: TRBV10-1; j_call: TRBJ2-3; d_call: TRBD2; clone_size: -; cdr3_nt: TGCGCCAGCAGTGAGTCGGGGGGGAGCACAGATACGCAGTATTTT; cdr3_aa: CASSESGGSTDTQYF
v_call: TRBV6-5; j_call: TRBJ1-2; d_call: -; clone_size: -; cdr3_nt: TGTGCCAGCAGTTACCAATCGGGGAGCGGCTACACCTTC; cdr3_aa: CASSYQSGSGYTF
v_call: TRBV24-1; j_call: TRBJ2-3; d_call: -; clone_size: few; cdr3_nt: TGTGCCACCATGGCCGGGAAGAGCACAGATACGCAGTATTTT; cdr3_aa: CATMAGKSTDTQYF
v_call: TRBV20-1; j_call: TRBJ2-2; d_call: -; clone_size: few; cdr3_nt: TGCAGTGCGTACCCGAACACCGGGGAGCTGTTTTTT; cdr3_aa: CSAYPNTGELFF
v_call: TRBV6-1; j_call: TRBJ2-6; d_call: -; clone_size: -; cdr3_nt: TGTGCCAGCAGTGAGGCCTTCCGGGGTTCTGGGGCCAACGTCCTGACTTTC; cdr3_aa: CASSEAFRGSGANVLTF
v_call: TRBV6-1; j_call: TRBJ2-5; d_call: -; clone_size: few; cdr3_nt: TGTGCCAGCAGCGATACCGGGACTCGACAAGAGACCCAGTACTTC; cdr3_aa: CASSDTGTRQETQYF
v_call: TRBV6-1; j_call: TRBJ2-1; d_call: -; clone_size: -; cdr3_nt: TGTGCCAGCAGTGAACTGAATACTCAGGGGCAGTTCTTC; cdr3_aa: CASSELNTQGQFF
v_call: TRBV19; j_call: TRBJ1-5; d_call: -; clone_size: few; cdr3_nt: TGTGCCAGTAGTAGCCGGGGGACTTCGGTCAATCAGCCCCAGCATTTT; cdr3_aa: CASSSRGTSVNQPQHF
v_call: TRBV7-2; j_call: TRBJ1-5; d_call: -; clone_size: few; cdr3_nt: TGTGCCAGCAGTTTAGAGTCTGGGGGTCAGCCCCAGCATTTT; cdr3_aa: CASSLESGGQPQHF
v_call: TRBV24-1; j_call: TRBJ2-4; d_call: -; clone_size: -; cdr3_nt: TGTGCCACCAGTGATTTGCCGCGGGCAGGGAAAAACATTCAGTACTTC; cdr3_aa: CATSDLPRAGKNIQYF
v_call: TRBV5-6; j_call: TRBJ2-7; d_call: TRBD2; clone_size: -; cdr3_nt: TGTGCCAGCAGCTTTATAGCGGGGGGTTACGAGCAGTACTTC; cdr3_aa: CASSFIAGGYEQYF
v_call: TRBV7-2; j_call: TRBJ2-1; d_call: TRBD2; clone_size: -; cdr3_nt: TGTGCCAGCAGCCCAGGCCTGCCTAGCGGGGTTAATGAGCAGTTCTTC; cdr3_aa: CASSPGLPSGVNEQFF
v_call: TRBV11-2; j_call: TRBJ2-4; d_call: -; clone_size: -; cdr3_nt: TGTGCCAGCAGCGCGACAGGGAGGAACATTCAGTACTTC; cdr3_aa: CASSATGRNIQYF
v_call: TRBV7-9; j_call: TRBJ1-1; d_call: -; clone_size: -; cdr3_nt: TGTGCCAGCAGCCTACAGGGTGGGGACACTGAAGCTTTCTTT; cdr3_aa: CASSLQGGDTEAFF
v_call: TRBV19; j_call: TRBJ1-2; d_call: TRBD1; clone_size: few; cdr3_nt: TGTGCCAGTAATTGGGCCCGGACAGGGACTTTCTATGGCTACACCTTC; cdr3_aa: CASNWARTGTFYGYTF
v_call: TRBV2; j_call: TRBJ1-5; d_call: -; clone_size: -; cdr3_nt: TGTGCCAGCAGTGGGGGGAGACAGGGCAATCAGCCCCAGCATTTT; cdr3_aa: CASSGGRQGNQPQHF
v_call: TRBV20-1; j_call: TRBJ2-5; d_call: -; clone_size: few; cdr3_nt: TGCAGTGCTAGAGAAAGCAGGCCAGGGTCTTTGGAGACCCAGTACTTC; cdr3_aa: CSARESRPGSLETQYF
v_call: TRBV7-8; j_call: TRBJ2-1; d_call: -; clone_size: -; cdr3_nt: TGTGCCAGCTCACTTACTAGGATTAATGAGCAGTTCTTC; cdr3_aa: CASSLTRINEQFF
v_call: TRBV6-1; j_call: TRBJ1-2; d_call: -; clone_size: -; cdr3_nt: TGTGCCAGCAGCACCCCGGGCCCGCAGGGCAACTATGGCTACACCTTC; cdr3_aa: CASSTPGPQGNYGYTF
v_call: TRBV6-1; j_call: TRBJ2-1; d_call: -; clone_size: few; cdr3_nt: TGTGCCAGTCAGGAATACAATGAGCAGTTCTTC; cdr3_aa: CASQEYNEQFF
v_call: TRBV10-1; j_call: TRBJ2-2; d_call: -; clone_size: -; cdr3_nt: TGCGCCAGCAGTCATCAGGCCACCGGGGAGCTGTTTTTT; cdr3_aa: CASSHQATGELFF
v_call: TRBV5-1; j_call: TRBJ2-4; d_call: -; clone_size: -; cdr3_nt: TGCGCCAGCAGCTTGGACGGGGGCCCCAAAAACATTCAGTACTTC; cdr3_aa: CASSLDGGPKNIQYF
v_call: TRBV12-3/TRBV12-4; j_call: TRBJ2-5; d_call: TRBD1; clone_size: -; cdr3_nt: TGTGCCAGCAAACGTATCCTCGGGACAGGGAAAGAGACCCAGTACTTC; cdr3_aa: CASKRILGTGKETQYF
v_call: TRBV27; j_call: TRBJ1-4; d_call: -; clone_size: -; cdr3_nt: TGTGCCAGCAGCTCTTCTCGACCCCTTTCTAATGAAAAACTGTTTTTT; cdr3_aa: CASSSSRPLSNEKLFF
v_call: TRBV5-1; j_call: TRBJ2-2; d_call: -; clone_size: -; cdr3_nt: TGCGCCAGCAGCTTTCAGGACGGCCTTGGGACCGGGGAGCTGTTTTTT; cdr3_aa: CASSFQDGLGTGELFF
v_call: TRBV29-1; j_call: TRBJ2-1; d_call: -; clone_size: -; cdr3_nt: TGCAGCGTTGAATTAGGGGTGGAGTTCTTC; cdr3_aa: CSVELGVEFF
v_call: TRBV20-1; j_call: TRBJ1-2; d_call: -; clone_size: few; cdr3_nt: TGCAGTGCTAGAGTGCCTTTGCGAACCACTAACTATGGCTACACCTTC; cdr3_aa: CSARVPLRTTNYGYTF